The 21 T cell receptor beta chains below all came from one sample that was sequenced in a study of shared clonotypes between healthy human individuals. The protocol was immunoSEQ multiplex PCR, while the TCRdb copy is restricted to in-frame clones and leaves out a portion. The profile shows about 2.2 million clones, 80% to 95% of them singletons. The naive CD8 fraction comprised CD45RO-negative cells positively selected for CCR7 and excluded terminally differentiated effector memory CD45RA+ cells. The sample taken for sequencing was naive CD8+ T cells from PBMCs. These receptors were obtained from a man between 18 and 29 years old in good health. Some clones in this sample may be carry-over from other donors' samples.

The chain links TRBV7-9 to TRBJ1-2; possible D gene TRBD1, 5 bases. The germline V gene has CDR1 SEHNR and CDR2 FQNEAQ (reference sequence). The V and J ends lost 6 bases and 6 bases respectively, with 14 bases between them. The length of the CDR3 is 13 residues. In DNA, the CDR3 is TGTGCCAGCAGACCCGGGACTCCCGATGGCTACACCTTC. This gives the protein CASRPGTPDGYTF.

The chain carries TRBV7-8 and TRBJ2-7; D call uncertain. Germline lookup yields CDR1 SGHVS and CDR2 FQNEAQ. This CDR3 is 13 amino acids long. Trimming stripped 1 base from V and 3 bases from J, with 7 bases between. The CDR3: CASSLGTFYEQYF. Here the CDR3 DNA reads TGTGCCAGCAGCTTAGGGACCTTCTACGAGCAGTACTTC.

V is TRBV27 and J is TRBJ1-1; D is ambiguous. The ends were cut back, 3 bases at V and 4 bases at J, with 18 bases in the middle. Looked up from germline, CDR1 is MNHEY and CDR2 is SMNVEV (reference sequence). CDR3 size: 16 residues. This CDR3 reads CASSFWPVDRGTEAFF. CDR3 in DNA: TGTGCCAGCAGTTTTTGGCCAGTTGACCGGGGCACTGAAGCTTTCTTT.

The J gene is TRBJ2-5, the V gene TRBV19, with 9 nucleotides matching TRBD2. Trimming took 8 bases from V and 2 from J; bases not matched to a gene: 9. The CDR3 covers 15 residues. Germline assignment: CDR1 LNHDA and CDR2 SQIVND (reference sequence). CDR3 protein: CASGASGNFQETQYF. For the CDR3, the DNA is TGTGCCAGTGGGGCTAGCGGGAATTTTCAAGAGACCCAGTACTTC.

V usage is TRBV10-2 and J usage is TRBJ1-2, with a tentative D call TRBD1 (5 bases). Trimming cost V 3 bases and J 5 bases, with 16 bases left between them. The CDR3 sequence is 15 residues long. From germline, CDR1 is WSHSY and CDR2 SAAADI. CDR3 protein: CASSDSTVSPYGYTF. CDR3 DNA: TGCGCCAGCAGTGACTCGACAGTCTCCCCGTATGGCTACACCTTC.

This rearrangement joins TRBV27 to TRBJ2-7; possible D gene TRBD2, 5 bases. V was cut by 2 bases and J by 3 bases, with 8 bases left in between. The CDR3 extends over 13 amino acids. Looked up from germline, CDR1 is MNHEY and CDR2 is SMNVEV (reference sequence). In nucleotides, the CDR3 is TGTGCCAGCAGTTTACATGAGGGCTACGAGCAGTACTTC. This encodes CASSLHEGYEQYF.

The V call is TRBV27, the J call TRBJ1-2; maybe TRBD1 (6 bases). Looked up from germline, CDR1 is MNHEY and CDR2 is SMNVEV (reference sequence). The CDR3 is 14 residues long. V was clipped by 6 bases and J by 6 bases, with 17 bases between them. The CDR3: CASRPGTQGHGYTF. In DNA form, the CDR3 reads TGTGCCAGCAGACCCGGGACACAGGGCCATGGCTACACCTTC.

This chain connects TRBV21-1 to TRBJ2-7; the DNA was not compared with TRBD1, the D call given in the table. TRBV21-1 has pseudogene status. This CDR3 comprises 23 residues. As DNA, the CDR3 is TGTGCCAGCAGCAAACCCGACAGGGGGCAAGCGGGCTCGCATAAATCAAGGCCCTACGAGCAGTACTTC. This translates into CASSKPDRGQAGSHKSRPYEQYF.

The V gene is TRBV11-2, the J gene TRBJ2-1; 8 nucleotides match TRBD2. The CDR3 sequence is 12 residues long. Germline values: CDR1 SGHAT, CDR2 FQNNGV. The V segment lost 3 bases and the J segment 9 bases; nucleotides outside the gene matches: 1. The CDR3, as DNA: TGTGCCAGCAGCTTTAGCGGGACTGAGCAGTTCTTC. It specifies CASSFSGTEQFF.

With regard to this clone: Other nucleotide sequences in the sample specify the same CDR3. This chain connects TRBV27 to TRBJ1-5; D is unresolved. Germline V gene data show CDR1 as MNHEY and CDR2 as SMNVEV (reference sequence). Trimming pared 6 bases from V and 0 bases from J, leaving 9 bases between. CDR3 length: 14 residues. CDR3 sequence reads: CASSLQDSNQPQHF. Written as DNA, the CDR3 is TGTGCCAGCAGCCTACAAGATAGCAATCAGCCCCAGCATTTT.

This clone showed up just once. As DNA, the CDR3 is TGCGCCAGCAGCCAAGACGTGGGCAATGAGCAGTTCTTC. Its translation: CASSQDVGNEQFF. This chain connects TRBV4-3 to TRBJ2-1; D unresolved. The CDR3 is made up of 13 amino acids. Germline CDR1 LGHNA, CDR2 YSLEER. Trimming shortened V by 0 bases and J by 6 bases, and 6 bases separated the two germline ends.

The CDR3 nucleotides are TGTGCCATCGGAGGACAGAGCAATCAGCCCCAGCATTTT. It is translated as CAIGGQSNQPQHF. The chain recombines TRBV10-3 with TRBJ1-5; D perhaps matches TRBD1 (6 bases). Germline V lookup: CDR1 ENHRY, CDR2 SYGVKD. CDR3 length equals 13 residues. Trimming cost V 8 bases and J 1 base, with 9 bases left between them.

The rearrangement uses TRBV14 and TRBJ1-2, with a weak D call TRBD1 (5 bases). V lost 3 bases, J lost 3 bases, and 14 bases lay in between. The germline V gene encodes CDR1 SGHDN and CDR2 FVKESK. The CDR3 covers 15 residues. The CDR3 DNA is TGTGCCAGCAGCCACTTGGGGGGACTTGACTATGGCTACACCTTC. This translates into CASSHLGGLDYGYTF.

As DNA, the CDR3 is TGTGCCAGCAGCCCTGGAGGCGGTTTTGCCTACGAGCAGTACTTC. This codes for CASSPGGGFAYEQYF. The chain uses TRBV13 and TRBJ2-7, with a tentative D call TRBD2 (5 bases). This CDR3 is built from 15 residues. CDR1 is PRHDT, CDR2 FYEKMQ, per germline (reference sequence). The V gene lost 5 bases and the J gene lost 2 bases, with 16 bases spanning the gap. Filled out from reference TRBV13 and TRBJ2-7, the complete variable domain reads AAGVIQSPRHLIKEKRETATLKCYPIPRHDTVYWYQQGPGQDPQFLISFYEKMQSDKGSIPDRFSAQQFSDYHSELNMSSLELGDSALYFCASSPGGGFAYEQYFGPGTRLTVT.

J is TRBJ2-2 and V is TRBV7-9; maybe TRBD2 (5 bases). Trimming took 2 bases from V and 6 from J, leaving 10 bases between them. CDR1 is SEHNR and CDR2 is FQNEAQ in the germline V gene (reference sequence). The CDR3 runs to 14 residues. CDR3 loop: CASSLLNGAGELFF. In DNA form, the CDR3 reads TGTGCCAGCAGCTTACTAAACGGGGCCGGGGAGCTGTTTTTT.

The table lists this clone with a count of one. The rearrangement joins TRBV15 to TRBJ2-7; the D gene is possibly TRBD1 (6 bases). Germline V gene lookup returns CDR1 LNHNV and CDR2 YYDKDF (reference sequence). V was shortened by 0 bases and J by 7 bases, with 13 bases between the two germline ends. The CDR3 has 14 residues. CDR3 loop: CATSREFGGVEQYF. CDR3 DNA sequence: TGTGCCACCAGCAGAGAGTTTGGGGGCGTAGAGCAGTACTTC.

The chain combines TRBV7-9 with TRBJ1-2; a possible D gene is TRBD1 (6 bases). Germline assignment: CDR1 SEHNR and CDR2 FQNEAQ (reference sequence). The CDR3 totals 15 residues. The V end lost 8 bases, the J end lost 4 bases, and 20 bases lay between the germline ends. The CDR3 loop is CASGSRYREVYGYTF. The CDR3 DNA sequence: TGTGCCAGCGGATCCCGGTACAGGGAAGTCTATGGCTACACCTTC.

This chain uses TRBV7-6 with TRBJ2-7; TRBD1 might be the D (6 bases). The CDR3 runs to 14 residues. Germline V gene data show CDR1 as SGHVS and CDR2 as FNYEAQ. Between the trimmed V and J ends, which lost 4 bases and 0 bases, there was a span of 10 bases. Here the CDR3 reads CASSWTDSSYEQYF. Here the CDR3 DNA reads TGTGCCAGCAGCTGGACAGACAGCTCCTACGAGCAGTACTTC. Using reference TRBV7-6 and TRBJ2-7 for the parts outside the CDR3, the full variable domain is GAGVSQSPRYKVTKRGQDVALRCDPISGHVSLYWYRQALGQGPEFLTYFNYEAQQDKSGLPNDRFSAERPEGSISTLTIQRTEQRDSAMYRCASSWTDSSYEQYFGPGTRLTVT.

This chain links TRBV7-9 with TRBJ2-1; D remains unclear. The CDR3 runs 13 residues. Germline loops: CDR1 SEHNR, CDR2 FQNEAQ (reference sequence). Trimming removed 5 bases from V and 5 bases from J, with 10 bases in between. DNA for the CDR3: TGTGCCAGCAGCCCGTGGAGTGACAATGAGCAGTTCTTC. As protein: CASSPWSDNEQFF.

This clone showed up just a few times. The rearrangement joins TRBV5-1 to TRBJ1-2, with 9 bases matching TRBD1. The CDR3 covers 14 residues. Germline V CDR1 and CDR2: SGHRS, YFSETQ. With V trimmed by 4 bases and J by 6 bases, 7 bases remained unmatched. The CDR3: CASSAGQGIDGYTF. CDR3 sequence (DNA): TGCGCCAGCAGCGCGGGACAGGGAATCGATGGCTACACCTTC.

The chain combines TRBV7-9 with TRBJ2-1; D gene uncertain. Germline assignment: CDR1 SEHNR and CDR2 FQNEAQ (reference sequence). The CDR3 has 15 amino acids. With 5 bases removed from V and 6 bases from J, the gap between germline ends came to 17 bases. The chain's CDR3 is CASSLTGLLGNEQFF. CDR3 bases: TGTGCCAGCAGCCTCACCGGGCTATTAGGCAATGAGCAGTTCTTC.